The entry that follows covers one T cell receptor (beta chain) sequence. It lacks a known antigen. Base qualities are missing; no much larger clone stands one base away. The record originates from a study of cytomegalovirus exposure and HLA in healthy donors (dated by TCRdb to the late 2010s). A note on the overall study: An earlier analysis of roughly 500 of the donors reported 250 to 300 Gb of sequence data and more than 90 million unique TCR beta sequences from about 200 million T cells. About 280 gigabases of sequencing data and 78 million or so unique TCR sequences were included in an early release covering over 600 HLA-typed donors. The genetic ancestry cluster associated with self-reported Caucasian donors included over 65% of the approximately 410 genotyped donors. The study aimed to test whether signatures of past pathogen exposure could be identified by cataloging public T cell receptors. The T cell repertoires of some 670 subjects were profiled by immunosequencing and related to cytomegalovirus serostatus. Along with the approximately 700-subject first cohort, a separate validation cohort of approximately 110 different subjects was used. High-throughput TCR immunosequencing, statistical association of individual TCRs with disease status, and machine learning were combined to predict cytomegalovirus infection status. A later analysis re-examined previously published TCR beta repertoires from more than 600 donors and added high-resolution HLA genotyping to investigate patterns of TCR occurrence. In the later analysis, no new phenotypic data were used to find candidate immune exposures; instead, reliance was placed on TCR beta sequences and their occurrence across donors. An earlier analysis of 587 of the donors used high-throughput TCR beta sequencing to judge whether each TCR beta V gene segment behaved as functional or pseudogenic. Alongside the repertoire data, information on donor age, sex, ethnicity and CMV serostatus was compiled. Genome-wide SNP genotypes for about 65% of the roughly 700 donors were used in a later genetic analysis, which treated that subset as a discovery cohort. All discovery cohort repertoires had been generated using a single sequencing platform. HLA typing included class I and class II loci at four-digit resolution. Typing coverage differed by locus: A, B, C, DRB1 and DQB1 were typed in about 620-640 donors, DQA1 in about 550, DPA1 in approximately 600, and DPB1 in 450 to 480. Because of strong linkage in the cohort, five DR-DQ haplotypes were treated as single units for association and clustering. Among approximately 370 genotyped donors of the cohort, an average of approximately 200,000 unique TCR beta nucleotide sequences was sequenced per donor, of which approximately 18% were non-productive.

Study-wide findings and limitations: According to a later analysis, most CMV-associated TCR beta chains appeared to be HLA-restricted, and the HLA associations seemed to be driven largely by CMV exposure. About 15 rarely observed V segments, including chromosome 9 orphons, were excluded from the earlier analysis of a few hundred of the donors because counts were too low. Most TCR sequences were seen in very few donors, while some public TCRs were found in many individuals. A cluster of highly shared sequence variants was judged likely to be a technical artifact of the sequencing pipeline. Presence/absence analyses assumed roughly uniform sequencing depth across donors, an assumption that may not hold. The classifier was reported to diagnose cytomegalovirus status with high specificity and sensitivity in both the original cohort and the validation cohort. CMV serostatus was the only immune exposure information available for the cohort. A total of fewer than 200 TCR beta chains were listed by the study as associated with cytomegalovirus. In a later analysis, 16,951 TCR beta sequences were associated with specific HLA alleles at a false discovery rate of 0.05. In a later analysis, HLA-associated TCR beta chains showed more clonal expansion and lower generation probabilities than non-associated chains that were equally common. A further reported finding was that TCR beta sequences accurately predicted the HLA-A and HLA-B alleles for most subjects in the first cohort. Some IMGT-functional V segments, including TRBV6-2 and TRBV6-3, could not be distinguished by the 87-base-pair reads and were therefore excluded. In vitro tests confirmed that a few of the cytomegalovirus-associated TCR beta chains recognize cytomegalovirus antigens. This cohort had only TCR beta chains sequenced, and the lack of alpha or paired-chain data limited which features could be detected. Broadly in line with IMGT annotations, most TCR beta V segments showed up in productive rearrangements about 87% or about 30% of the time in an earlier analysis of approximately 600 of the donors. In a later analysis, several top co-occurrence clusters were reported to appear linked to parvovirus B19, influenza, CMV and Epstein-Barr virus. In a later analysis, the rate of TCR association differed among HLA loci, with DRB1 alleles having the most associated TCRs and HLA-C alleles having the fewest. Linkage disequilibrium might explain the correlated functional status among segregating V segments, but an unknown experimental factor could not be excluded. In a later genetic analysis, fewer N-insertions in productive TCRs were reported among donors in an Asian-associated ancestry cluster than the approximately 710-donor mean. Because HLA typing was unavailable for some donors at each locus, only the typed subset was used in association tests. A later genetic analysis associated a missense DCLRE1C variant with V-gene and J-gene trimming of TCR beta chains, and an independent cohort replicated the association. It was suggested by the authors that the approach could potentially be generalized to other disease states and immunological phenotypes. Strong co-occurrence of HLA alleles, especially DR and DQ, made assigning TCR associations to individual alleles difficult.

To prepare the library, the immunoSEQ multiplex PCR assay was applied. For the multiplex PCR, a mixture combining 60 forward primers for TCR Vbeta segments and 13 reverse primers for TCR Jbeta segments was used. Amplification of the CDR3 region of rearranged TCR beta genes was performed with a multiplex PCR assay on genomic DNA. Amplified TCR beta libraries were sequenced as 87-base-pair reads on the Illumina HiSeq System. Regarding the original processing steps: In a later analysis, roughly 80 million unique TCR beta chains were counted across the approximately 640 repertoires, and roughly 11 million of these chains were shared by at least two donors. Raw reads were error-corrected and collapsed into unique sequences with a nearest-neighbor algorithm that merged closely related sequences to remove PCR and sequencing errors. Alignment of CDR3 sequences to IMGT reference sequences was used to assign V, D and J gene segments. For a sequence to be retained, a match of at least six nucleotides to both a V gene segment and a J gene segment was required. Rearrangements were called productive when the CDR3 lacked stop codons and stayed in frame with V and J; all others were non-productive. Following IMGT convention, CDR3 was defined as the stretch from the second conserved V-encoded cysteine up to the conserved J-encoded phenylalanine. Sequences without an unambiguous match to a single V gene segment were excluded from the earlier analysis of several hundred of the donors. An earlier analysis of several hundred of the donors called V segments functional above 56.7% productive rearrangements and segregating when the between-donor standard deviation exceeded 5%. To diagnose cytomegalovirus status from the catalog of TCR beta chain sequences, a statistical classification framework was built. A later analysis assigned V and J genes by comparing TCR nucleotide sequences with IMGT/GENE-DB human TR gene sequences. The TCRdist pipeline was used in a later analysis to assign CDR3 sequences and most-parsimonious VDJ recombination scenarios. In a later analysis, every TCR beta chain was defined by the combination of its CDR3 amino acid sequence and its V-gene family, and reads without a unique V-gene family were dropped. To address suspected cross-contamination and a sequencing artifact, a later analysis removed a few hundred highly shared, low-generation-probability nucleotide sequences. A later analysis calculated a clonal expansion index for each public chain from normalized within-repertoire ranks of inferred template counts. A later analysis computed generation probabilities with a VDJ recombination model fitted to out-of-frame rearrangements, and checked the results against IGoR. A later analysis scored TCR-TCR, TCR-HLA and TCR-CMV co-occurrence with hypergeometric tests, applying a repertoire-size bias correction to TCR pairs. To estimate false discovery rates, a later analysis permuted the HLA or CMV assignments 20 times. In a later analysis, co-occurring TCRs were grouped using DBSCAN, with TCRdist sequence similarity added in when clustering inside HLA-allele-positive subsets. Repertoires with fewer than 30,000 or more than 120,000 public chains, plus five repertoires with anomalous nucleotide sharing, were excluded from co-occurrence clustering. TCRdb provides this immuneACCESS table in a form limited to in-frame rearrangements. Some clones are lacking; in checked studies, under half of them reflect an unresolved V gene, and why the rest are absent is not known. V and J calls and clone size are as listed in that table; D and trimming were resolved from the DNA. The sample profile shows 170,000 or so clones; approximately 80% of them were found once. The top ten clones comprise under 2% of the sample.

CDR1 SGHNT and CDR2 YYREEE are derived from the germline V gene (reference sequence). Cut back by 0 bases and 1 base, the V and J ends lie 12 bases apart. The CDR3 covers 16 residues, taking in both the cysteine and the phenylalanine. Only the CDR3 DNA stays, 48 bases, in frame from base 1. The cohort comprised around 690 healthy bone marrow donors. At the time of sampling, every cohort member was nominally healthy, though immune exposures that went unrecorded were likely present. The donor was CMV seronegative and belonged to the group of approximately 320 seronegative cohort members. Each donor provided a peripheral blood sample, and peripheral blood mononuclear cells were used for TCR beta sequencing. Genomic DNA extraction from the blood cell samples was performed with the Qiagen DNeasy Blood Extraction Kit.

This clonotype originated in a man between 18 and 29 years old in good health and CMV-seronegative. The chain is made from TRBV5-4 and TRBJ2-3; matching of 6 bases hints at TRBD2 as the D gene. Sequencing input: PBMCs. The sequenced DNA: TGTGCCAGCAGCTTGGCCTTGTCTAGCGGCACAGATACGCAGTATTTT. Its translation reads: CASSLALSSGTDTQYF. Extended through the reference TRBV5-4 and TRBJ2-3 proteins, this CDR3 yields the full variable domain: ETGVTQSPTHLIKTRGQQVTLRCSSQSGHNTVSWYQQALGQGPQFIFQYYREEENGRGNFPPRFSGLQFPNYSSELNVNALELDDSALYLCASSLALSSGTDTQYFGPGTRLTVL.